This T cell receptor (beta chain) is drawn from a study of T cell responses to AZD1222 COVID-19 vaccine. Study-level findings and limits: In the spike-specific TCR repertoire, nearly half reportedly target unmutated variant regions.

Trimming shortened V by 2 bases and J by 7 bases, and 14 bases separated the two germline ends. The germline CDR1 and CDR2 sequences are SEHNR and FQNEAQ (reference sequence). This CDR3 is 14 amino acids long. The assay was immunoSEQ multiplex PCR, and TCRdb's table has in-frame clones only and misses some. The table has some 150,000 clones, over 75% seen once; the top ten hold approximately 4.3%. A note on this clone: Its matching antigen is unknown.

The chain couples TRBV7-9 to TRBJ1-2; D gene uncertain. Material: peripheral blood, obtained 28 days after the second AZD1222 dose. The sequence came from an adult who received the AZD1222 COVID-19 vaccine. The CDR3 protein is CASSLSEGLGGYTF. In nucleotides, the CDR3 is TGTGCCAGCAGCTTATCGGAAGGGCTTGGTGGCTACACCTTC. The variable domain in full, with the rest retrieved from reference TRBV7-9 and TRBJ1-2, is DTGVSQNPRHKITKRGQNVTFRCDPISEHNRLYWYRQTLGQGPEFLTYFQNEAQLEKSRLLSDRFSAERPKGSFSTLEIQRTEQGDSAMYLCASSLSEGLGGYTFGSGTRLTVV.